The entry that follows covers one TCR beta chain sequence. Its antigen is undetermined. Per germline, CDR1 MNHNS and CDR2 SASEGT. CDR3 length: 13 amino acids. Trimming took 4 bases from V and 6 from J; bases not matched to a gene: 6. This specimen comes from a study of cytomegalovirus exposure and HLA in healthy donors. The study's findings and limits: Most CMV-associated TCR beta chains were later found to appear HLA-restricted.

60 Vbeta and 13 Jbeta primers were used in PCR. Assay used: immunoSEQ multiplex PCR; TCRdb lists only in-frame clones, some missing. Altogether 210,000 or so clones are present, 85% being singletons, with the ten largest covering approximately 0.24%. The source is a girl aged 2-10 years in good health and CMV-seronegative. This chain joins TRBV6-1 and TRBJ2-7, with 7 bases that match TRBD2. Sequences were obtained from PBMCs. CDR3 region: CASSVGGVGEQYF. CDR3 nucleotide sequence: TGTGCCAGCAGTGTGGGGGGGGTCGGCGAGCAGTACTTC.